The 25 T cell receptor beta chains presented below share a single source sample, sequenced in a study of tumor-infiltrating lymphocytes in primary liver carcinoma. Each 20-30 mg portion of unsorted bulk tissue served as the source for co-extraction of RNA and DNA. Using a constant-region primer together with ProtoScript II reverse transcriptase, TCR beta cDNA was made from around 500 ng of total RNA. Employing slightly modified ARM-PCR, three nested multiplex PCR rounds were run, and these gave rise to the TCR beta libraries. PCR rounds one and two used TRBV1-TRBV30 forward primers with a C-beta reverse primer for roughly 10 cycles each. One entry per CDR3 protein results from TCRdb running MiXCR on the multiplex PCR reads. The sample holds about 190,000 distinct CDR3 sequences, around 85% seen once. Material for sequencing was tumor tissue from primary liver carcinoma. The source of these receptors is a man aged 40-49 years with primary liver carcinoma and hepatitis B virus infection.

With respect to this clonotype: Being one base from a much bigger clone, this may be a read error. This chain connects TRBV5-1 to TRBJ2-7; D not resolved. Trimming pared 6 bases from V and 2 bases from J, leaving 12 bases between. This CDR3 is built from 13 residues. Per the germline V gene, CDR1 is SGHRS and CDR2 is YFSETQ. In nucleotides, the CDR3 is TGCGCCAGCACCCTGGACGGAGCCTACGAGCAGTACTTC. It specifies CASTLDGAYEQYF.

In the case of this clonotype: A much bigger clone sits one base away, suggesting this may be a read error. Because it lacks the conserved phenylalanine or tryptophan at the end, this CDR3 is likely a read error. This chain connects TRBV2 to TRBJ2-7, with a possible D match to TRBD1 (6 bases). Trimming removed 6 bases from V and 4 bases from J, with 19 bases in between. The germline V gene encodes CDR1 SNHLY and CDR2 FYNNEI. The CDR3 consists of 15 residues. CDR3 DNA sequence: TGTGCCAGCAGCCTCCCGGGACAACAAATATACGAGCAGTACTAC. The encoded protein is CASSLPGQQIYEQYY.

As for this clonotype: Just one base apart from a much larger clone, this may be a read error. The rearrangement uses TRBV30 and TRBJ2-2, with 7 bases matching TRBD2. The length of the CDR3 is 15 residues. V was pared by 1 base and J by 10 bases, with 12 bases of the junction left unmatched. Germline V CDR1 and CDR2: GTSNPN, SVGIG (reference sequence). The CDR3, as DNA: TGTGCCTGGAGTGGGACTAGTTTACGCGCCGAGGAGCTGTTTTTT. This translates into CAWSGTSLRAEELFF.

A note on this clonotype: The junction departs from the called germline gene at one end, perhaps through a read error. The chain employs TRBV12-3 or TRBV12-4 and TRBJ2-3; tentative D call: TRBD1 (6 bases). CDR3 length: 15 amino acids. The CDR3 coding sequence is TGTGTCAGCGCAATATACCAGGGGATTACAGATACGCAGTATTTT. As protein: CVSAIYQGITDTQYF.

For this clonotype: An end of the junction does not agree with germline; a read error may underlie this. The rearrangement links TRBV6-2 or TRBV6-3 to TRBJ1-1; tentative D call: TRBD1 (5 bases). Germline CDR1 is MNHEY and CDR2 is SVGEGT. This CDR3 spans 13 amino acids. CDR3 bases: TGTACCAGCCGACTGACAGAAAACACTGAAGTTTTCTTT. It translates to CTSRLTENTEVFF.

As to this clonotype: At one of its ends the junction is not consistent with the germline gene, which may arise from a read error. V and J are TRBV4-2 and TRBJ2-2; 9 positions match TRBD1. The CDR3 contains 14 residues. Per the germline V gene, CDR1 is LGHNA and CDR2 is YNFKEQ. This chain's CDR3 is CASTGTGNTGDLLF. CDR3 sequence (DNA): TGTGCCAGCACCGGGACAGGGAACACTGGGGACCTGTTATTT.

The rearrangement joins TRBV4-3 to TRBJ2-7; D perhaps matches TRBD2 (5 bases). The V end lost 4 bases, the J end lost 3 bases, and 19 bases lay between the germline ends. CDR1 is LGHNA and CDR2 is YSLEER in the germline V gene. This CDR3 spans 16 amino acids. In nucleotides, the CDR3 is TGCGCCAGCAGCCCCCACATTGGGAGTTCGGACTACGAGCAGTACTTC. Translating it yields CASSPHIGSSDYEQYF.

As to this clonotype: At one boundary the junction diverges from the germline segment, which might be a read error. The V call is TRBV29-1, the J call TRBJ2-5, with D perhaps TRBD2 (5 bases). The germline V gene encodes CDR1 SQVTM and CDR2 ANQGSEA. This CDR3 region has 13 residues. The CDR3 reads CSLDEAGGETQYF. The CDR3 DNA reads as TGCAGCCTTGATGAGGCAGGAGGAGAGACCCAGTATTTC.

This chain uses TRBV29-1 with TRBJ2-3; D remains unclear. Germline CDR1 reads SQVTM; CDR2 reads ANQGSEA. Trimming cost V 3 bases and J 2 bases, with 15 bases left between them. The CDR3 spans 15 residues. DNA for the CDR3: TGCAGCGTTGAGGGCGGTCCCGACATCACAGATACGCAGTATTTT. This gives the protein CSVEGGPDITDTQYF.

Worth noting for this clonotype: Mismatch with germline at one junction end may stem from a read error. The chain recombines TRBV4-1 with TRBJ2-7; TRBD2 matches 7 bases. The CDR3 totals 19 residues. Germline lookup yields CDR1 MGHRA and CDR2 YSYEKL. The CDR3 coding sequence is TGCGCTAGCAGCCACGGGACTACCGTGAGGATCCCCCTCTCCTACGAGCAGTACTTC. This translates into CASSHGTTVRIPLSYEQYF.

CDR3 in amino acids: CASSYSTSAYKEYF. CDR3 bases: TGTGCCAGCAGTTACTCGACTAGCGCCTACAAGGAGTACTTC. This chain connects TRBV6-2 or TRBV6-3 to TRBJ2-7; 8 bases map to TRBD2. Per germline, CDR1 MNHEY and CDR2 SVGEGT. Trimming removed 0 bases from V and 11 bases from J; junction bases left unmatched: 9. This CDR3 has 14 amino acids.

On this clonotype itself: The junction shows a germline mismatch at one end, possibly a read error. J is TRBJ1-5 and V is TRBV29-1; unclear D gene. Germline CDR1 SQVTM, CDR2 ANQGSEA. The CDR3 contains 13 residues. The CDR3 is CSVVGVINQSQHF. CDR3 coding DNA: TGCAGCGTTGTCGGAGTGATCAATCAGTCCCAGCATTTT.

Comments on this clonotype: A junction end diverges from the germline sequence, so it may reflect a read error. The chain carries TRBV11-1 and TRBJ1-1; 7 bases fit TRBD1. CDR3 length equals 15 residues. Germline-derived CDR1 and CDR2 are SGHAT and FQDESV (reference sequence). The CDR3 here is CASSPRQGRNIEAFF. Written as DNA, the CDR3 is TGCGCCAGCAGCCCGCGACAGGGTCGAAACATTGAAGCTTTCTTT. The full variable domain, completed using reference TRBV11-1 and TRBJ1-1, is EAEVAQSPRYKITEKSQAVAFWCDPISGHATLYWYRQILGQGPELLVQFQDESVVDDSQLPKDRFSAERLKGVDSTLKIQPAELGDSAMYLCASSPRQGRNIEAFFGQGTRLTVV.

Turning to this clonotype: One end of the junction fails to match germline, which may point to a read error. The chain employs TRBV30 and TRBJ2-1; the D call may be TRBD1 or TRBD2 (5 bases each). Germline V gives CDR1 GTSNPN, CDR2 SVGIG (reference sequence). This CDR3 contains 15 residues. Here the CDR3 DNA reads TGTGCCTGGAGTGAAGGGTCTAGCAGGGTAAATGGGCAGTTCTTC. Amino acids: CAWSEGSSRVNGQFF.

As regards this clonotype: The junction departs from the called germline gene at one end, perhaps through a read error. The chain employs TRBV11-2 and TRBJ2-7; D remains unclear. The CDR3 has 14 residues. Germline V gives CDR1 SGHAT, CDR2 FQNNGV. CDR3 bases: TGTACCAGGAGCTCTGATAGGAACTCCTACGAGCAGTACTTC. Protein sequence: CTRSSDRNSYEQYF.

With regard to this clonotype: Possible read error: a much larger clone is one base away. The chain joins TRBV9 to TRBJ2-1; perhaps TRBD2 as D (5 bases). CDR1 is SGDLS, CDR2 YYNGEE, per germline. The CDR3 has 15 amino acids. Here the CDR3 DNA reads TGTGTCAGCAGCGCCAGGACTGGATTCTACAATGAGCAGTTCTTC. It codes for CVSSARTGFYNEQFF.

Turning to this clonotype: Germline is not matched at one junction end, which may reflect a read error. The chain is built from TRBV11-2 and TRBJ2-5, with TRBD2 as a possible D gene (5 bases). This CDR3 region has 14 residues. CDR1 and CDR2 (germline): SGHAT, FQNNGV. CDR3: CVSSRWTDPETQYF. The CDR3, as DNA: TGTGTCAGCAGTCGTTGGACTGATCCGGAGACCCAGTACTTC.

This chain joins TRBV5-1 and TRBJ2-5; 12 bases align to TRBD2. V was pared by 5 bases and J by 2 bases, with 10 bases of the junction left unmatched. Germline CDR1 is SGHRS and CDR2 is YFSETQ. The CDR3 has 17 residues. The CDR3 DNA reads as TGCGCCAGCAGATCCTACAGACTAGCGGGAGAGCAAGAGACCCAGTACTTC. Residues: CASRSYRLAGEQETQYF.

With respect to this clonotype: One end of the junction varies from germline; a read error may be responsible. The genes are TRBV12-3 or TRBV12-4 and TRBJ2-7; TRBD2 is a possible D gene (7 bases). The CDR3 totals 17 residues. CDR3: CAISLEWWEGVRYEQYF. The CDR3 nucleotides read TGTGCCATCAGTTTAGAGTGGTGGGAGGGGGTAAGATACGAGCAGTACTTC.

This clonotype came up many times. The chain joins TRBV5-4 to TRBJ2-3; 9 bases are shared with TRBD2. CDR3 size: 16 residues. Germline lookup yields CDR1 SGHNT and CDR2 YYREEE (reference sequence). Trimming cost V 4 bases and J 0 bases; bases outside gene matches: 6. Written as DNA, the CDR3 is TGTGCCAGCAGCCTCCGGACTAGCGCCAGCACAGATACGCAGTATTTT. Translation: CASSLRTSASTDTQYF. Full variable domain (outside the CDR3, taken from reference TRBV5-4 and TRBJ2-3): ETGVTQSPTHLIKTRGQQVTLRCSSQSGHNTVSWYQQALGQGPQFIFQYYREEENGRGNFPPRFSGLQFPNYSSELNVNALELDDSALYLCASSLRTSASTDTQYFGPGTRLTVL.

With regard to this clonotype: One end of the junction fails to match germline, which may point to a read error. The rearrangement joins TRBV12-3 or TRBV12-4 to TRBJ2-6; D possibly corresponds to TRBD1 (5 bases). This CDR3 is 15 amino acids long. The chain's CDR3 is CARGDRSPGANILTF. CDR3 nucleotides: TGTGCCAGAGGGGATAGGAGCCCTGGGGCCAACATCCTGACTTTC.

V gene TRBV4-2 combines with J gene TRBJ2-1, with D maybe TRBD2 (5 bases). The V gene lost 11 bases and the J gene lost 6 bases, with 26 bases spanning the gap. In germline, CDR1 is LGHNA, CDR2 YNFKEQ. The CDR3 consists of 16 residues. The CDR3 sequence is CACNQEAGWACNEQFF. Here the CDR3 DNA reads TGTGCCTGCAACCAAGAGGCGGGCTGGGCCTGCAATGAGCAGTTCTTC.

This CDR3 reads CASSLAPRGLTRELFF. The CDR3 region has the DNA TGTGCCAGCAGCTTGGCACCAAGGGGACTAACCAGGGAGCTGTTTTTT. V is TRBV5-5 and J is TRBJ2-2; 7 positions agree with TRBD2. V lost 0 bases and J lost 9; bases outside the gene matches: 11. The length of the CDR3 is 16 residues. Germline V gene data show CDR1 as SGHKS and CDR2 as YYEKEE (reference sequence).

For this clonotype: The junction departs from germline at one end; a sequencing error may be responsible. V usage is TRBV5-1 and J usage is TRBJ2-5; D is unclear. CDR1 is SGHRS, CDR2 YFSETQ, per germline. This CDR3 has 11 amino acids. Written as DNA, the CDR3 is TGTGCCATCAGCTTAGACAAGACCCAGCACTTC. Its protein product is CAISLDKTQHF. Variable domain in full (rest from reference TRBV5-1 and TRBJ2-5): KAGVTQTPRYLIKTRGQQVTLSCSPISGHRSVSWYQQTPGQGLQFLFEYFSETQRNKGNFPGRFSGRQFSNSRSEMNVSTLELGDSALYLCAISLDKTQHFGPGTRLLVL.

A remark on this clonotype: This may arise from a read error, as a much more abundant clone is one base away. The J gene is TRBJ1-1, the V gene TRBV30, with D possibly being TRBD1 (5 bases). Per germline, CDR1 GTSNPN and CDR2 SVGIG (reference sequence). CDR3 size: 13 residues. CDR3 sequence (DNA): TGTACCTGGAAGAAGCAGGGTTTGACTGAAGCTTTCTTT. This sequence encodes CTWKKQGLTEAFF.